This TCR beta chain was recorded in a study of blood T cell repertoires in COVID-19. Turning to the study itself: Collection of acute and convalescent COVID-19 samples took place in the United States, Italy and Spain. Nucleic acid was either cDNA or gDNA, and it came from T cells, B-cell-depleted T cells, or PBMCs.

The CDR3 runs 15 residues. Trimming removed 5 bases from V and 4 bases from J; junction bases left unmatched: 9. Germline V gene data show CDR1 as SGHRS and CDR2 as YFSETQ. The method was immunoSEQ multiplex PCR; TCRdb's version includes in-frame clones alone and lacks a portion of them. The sample lists around 60,000 clones; over 75% were seen once. The chain is built from TRBV5-1 and TRBJ2-5; 9 nucleotides align to TRBD1. This receptor was taken from a man aged 50 or older with active COVID-19. The specimen was peripheral blood. CDR3 protein: CASSRRPGQGETQYF. The CDR3 DNA sequence: TGCGCCAGCAGTCGGCGCCCGGGACAGGGAGAGACCCAGTACTTC.